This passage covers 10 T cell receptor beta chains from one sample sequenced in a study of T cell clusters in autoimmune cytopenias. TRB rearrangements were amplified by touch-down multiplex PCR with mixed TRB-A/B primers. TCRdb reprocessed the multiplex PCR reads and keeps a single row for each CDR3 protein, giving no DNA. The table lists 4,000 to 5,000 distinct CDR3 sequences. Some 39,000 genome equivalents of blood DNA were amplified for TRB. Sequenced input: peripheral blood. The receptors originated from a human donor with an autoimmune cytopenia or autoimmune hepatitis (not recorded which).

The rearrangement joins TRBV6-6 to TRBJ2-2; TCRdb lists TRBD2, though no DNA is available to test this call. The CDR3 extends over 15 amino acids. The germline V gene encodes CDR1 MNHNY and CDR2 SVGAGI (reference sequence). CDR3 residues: CASTLSGGDTGELFF.

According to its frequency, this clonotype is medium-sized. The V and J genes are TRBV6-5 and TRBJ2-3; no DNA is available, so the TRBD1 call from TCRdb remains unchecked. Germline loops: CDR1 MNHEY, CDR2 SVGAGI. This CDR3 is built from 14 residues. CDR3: CASSRDRLTDTQYF.

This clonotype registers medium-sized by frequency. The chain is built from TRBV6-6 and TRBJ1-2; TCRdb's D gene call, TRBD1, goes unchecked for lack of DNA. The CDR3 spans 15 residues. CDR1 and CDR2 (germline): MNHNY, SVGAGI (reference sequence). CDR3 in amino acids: CASSPGTGDYYGYTF.

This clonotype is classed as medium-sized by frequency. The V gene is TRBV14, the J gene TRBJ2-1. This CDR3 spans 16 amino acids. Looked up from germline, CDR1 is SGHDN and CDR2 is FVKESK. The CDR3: CASSQVVQTKYNEQFF.

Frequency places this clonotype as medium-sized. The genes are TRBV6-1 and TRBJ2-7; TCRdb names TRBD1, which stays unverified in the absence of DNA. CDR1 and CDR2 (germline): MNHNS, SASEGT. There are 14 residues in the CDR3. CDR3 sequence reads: CASSERQGGQGQYF.

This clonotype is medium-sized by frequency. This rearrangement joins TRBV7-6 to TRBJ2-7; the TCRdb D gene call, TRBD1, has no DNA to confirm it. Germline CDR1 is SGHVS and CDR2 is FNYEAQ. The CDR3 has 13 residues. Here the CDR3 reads CASSTRQGYEQYF.

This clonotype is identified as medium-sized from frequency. The CDR3 region is CAWSVNRYNEQFF. The chain recombines TRBV30 with TRBJ2-1. This CDR3 is 13 amino acids long. Germline V gene lookup returns CDR1 GTSNPN and CDR2 SVGIG (reference sequence).

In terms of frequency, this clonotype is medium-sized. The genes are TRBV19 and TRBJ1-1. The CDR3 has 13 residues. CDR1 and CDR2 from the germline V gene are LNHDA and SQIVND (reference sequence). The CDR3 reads CASSISLAGEAFF.

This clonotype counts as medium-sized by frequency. The CDR3 sequence is CASSLGSQETQYF. The chain has TRBV5-6 and TRBJ2-5. Germline values: CDR1 SGHDT, CDR2 YYEEEE. The CDR3 is 13 residues long.

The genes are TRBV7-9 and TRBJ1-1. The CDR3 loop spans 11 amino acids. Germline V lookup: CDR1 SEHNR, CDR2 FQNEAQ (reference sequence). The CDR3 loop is CAWIVNTEAFF.